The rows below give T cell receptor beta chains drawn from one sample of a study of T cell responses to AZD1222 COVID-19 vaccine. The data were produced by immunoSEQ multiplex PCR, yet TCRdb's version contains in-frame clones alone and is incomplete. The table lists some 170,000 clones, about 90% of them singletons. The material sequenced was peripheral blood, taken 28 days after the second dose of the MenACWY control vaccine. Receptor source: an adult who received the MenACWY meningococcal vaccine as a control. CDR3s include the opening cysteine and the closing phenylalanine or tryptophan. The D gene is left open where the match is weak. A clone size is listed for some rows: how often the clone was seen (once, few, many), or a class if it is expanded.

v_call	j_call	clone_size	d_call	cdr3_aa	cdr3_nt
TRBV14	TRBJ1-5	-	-	CASSQANQPQHF	TGTGCCAGCAGCCAGGCAAATCAGCCCCAGCATTTT
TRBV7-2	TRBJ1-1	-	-	CASSLNGVQLTEAFF	TGTGCCAGCAGCTTAAATGGGGTACAGCTGACTGAAGCTTTCTTT
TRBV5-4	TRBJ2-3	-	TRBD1	CASSPDRAYTDTQYF	TGTGCCAGCAGCCCGGACAGGGCCTACACAGATACGCAGTATTTT
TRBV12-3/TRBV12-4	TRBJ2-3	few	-	CASSQTGLDTQYF	TGTGCCAGCAGTCAAACAGGGCTAGATACGCAGTATTTT
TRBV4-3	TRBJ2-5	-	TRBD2	CASSQDQGSGRSWGETQYF	TGCGCCAGCAGCCAAGATCAGGGTAGCGGGAGATCTTGGGGAGAGACCCAGTACTTC
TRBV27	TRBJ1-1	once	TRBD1	CASSLVDRGNTEAFF	TGTGCCAGCAGTCTGGTCGACAGGGGGAACACTGAAGCTTTCTTT
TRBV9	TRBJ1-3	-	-	CASSARGEPSSGNTIYF	TGTGCCAGCAGCGCCCGGGGGGAGCCGAGCTCTGGAAACACCATATATTTT
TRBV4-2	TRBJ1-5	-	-	CASSQVAQDHQPQHF	TGTGCCAGCAGCCAAGTTGCCCAAGACCATCAGCCCCAGCATTTT
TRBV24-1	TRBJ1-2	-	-	CATSTHSATYGYTF	TGTGCCACCAGTACGCACAGTGCGACCTATGGCTACACCTTC
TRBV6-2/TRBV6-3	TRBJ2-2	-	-	CASSYGAITGELFF	TGTGCCAGCAGTTACGGGGCCATCACCGGGGAGCTGTTTTTT
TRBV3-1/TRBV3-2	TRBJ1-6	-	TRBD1	CASSLGQAYNSPLHF	TGTGCCAGCAGCCTAGGACAGGCTTATAATTCACCCCTCCACTTT
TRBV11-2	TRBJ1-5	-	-	CASSFQVDQPQHF	TGTGCCAGCAGCTTTCAGGTCGATCAGCCCCAGCATTTT
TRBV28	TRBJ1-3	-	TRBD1	CASSQSQGETSGNTIYF	TGTGCCAGCAGTCAGTCCCAGGGGGAAACCTCTGGAAACACCATATATTTT
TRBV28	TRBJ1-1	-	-	CASSLPQANTEAFF	TGTGCCAGCAGTTTGCCGCAGGCGAACACTGAAGCTTTCTTT
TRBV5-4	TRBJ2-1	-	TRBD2	CASSPRAGVFEQFF	TGTGCCAGCAGCCCTCGTGCGGGAGTTTTTGAGCAGTTCTTC
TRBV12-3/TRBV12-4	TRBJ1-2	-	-	CASSPRYNYGYTF	TGTGCCAGCAGTCCCAGATATAACTATGGCTACACCTTC
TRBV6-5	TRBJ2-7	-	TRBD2	CASRDTLAGTYEQYF	TGTGCCAGCAGGGATACCCTAGCGGGGACCTACGAGCAGTACTTC
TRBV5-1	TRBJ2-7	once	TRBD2	CASSFFGPATSGDYEQYF	TGCGCCAGCAGCTTCTTTGGCCCCGCGACTAGCGGGGACTACGAGCAGTACTTC
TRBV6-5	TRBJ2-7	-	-	CASSYWSRPYEQYF	TGTGCCAGCAGTTACTGGTCTAGGCCCTACGAGCAGTACTTC
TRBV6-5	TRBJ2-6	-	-	CASSYYGANVLTF	TGTGCCAGCAGTTACTATGGGGCCAACGTCCTGACTTTC
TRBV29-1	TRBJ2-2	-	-	CSVAASRPGELFF	TGCAGCGTTGCCGCCAGCCGCCCCGGGGAGCTGTTTTTT
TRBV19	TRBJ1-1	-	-	CASSIADSNTEAFF	TGTGCCAGTAGTATAGCGGACTCAAACACTGAAGCTTTCTTT
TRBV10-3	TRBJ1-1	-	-	CAASTGGIGNTEAFF	TGTGCCGCCTCGACAGGAGGGATAGGGAACACTGAAGCTTTCTTT
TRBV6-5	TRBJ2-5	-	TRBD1	CASSYRADRETQYF	TGTGCCAGCAGTTACAGAGCGGACAGGGAGACCCAGTACTTC
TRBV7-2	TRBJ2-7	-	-	CASSFGAYEQYF	TGTGCCAGCAGCTTCGGGGCCTACGAGCAGTACTTC
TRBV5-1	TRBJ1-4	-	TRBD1	CASSSTGGKEEKLFF	TGCGCCAGCAGCTCGACAGGGGGAAAAGAGGAAAAACTGTTTTTT
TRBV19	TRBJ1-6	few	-	CASSVGGLDRDNSPLHF	TGTGCCAGTAGTGTTGGGGGCTTGGACAGAGATAATTCACCCCTCCACTTT
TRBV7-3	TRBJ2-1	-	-	CASGPQGGEQFF	TGTGCCAGCGGCCCACAAGGCGGTGAGCAGTTCTTC
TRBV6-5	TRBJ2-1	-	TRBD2	CASTNSGSDEQFF	TGTGCCAGCACCAATAGCGGGAGCGATGAGCAGTTCTTC
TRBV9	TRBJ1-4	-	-	CASSVATLSGEKLFF	TGTGCCAGCAGCGTAGCCACACTAAGTGGCGAAAAACTGTTTTTT
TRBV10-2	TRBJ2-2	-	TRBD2	CASSPAGASGELFF	TGCGCCAGCAGTCCAGCGGGAGCTTCCGGGGAGCTGTTTTTT
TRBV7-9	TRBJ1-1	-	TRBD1	CASSLLPTGIMNTEAFF	TGTGCCAGCAGCTTACTCCCGACAGGGATCATGAACACTGAAGCTTTCTTT
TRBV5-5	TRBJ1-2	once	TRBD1	CASTLTGQASLNWYTF	TGTGCCAGCACCTTAACGGGACAGGCTTCTCTGAATTGGTACACCTTC
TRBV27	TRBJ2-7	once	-	CASSFQGHEQYF	TGTGCCAGCAGTTTTCAGGGCCACGAGCAGTACTTC
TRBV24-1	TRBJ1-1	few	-	CATSGPTNTEAFF	TGTGCCACGTCCGGTCCGACGAACACTGAAGCTTTCTTT
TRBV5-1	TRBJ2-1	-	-	CASSLGVWGQGEQFF	TGCGCCAGCAGCTTGGGTGTGTGGGGCCAAGGGGAGCAGTTCTTC
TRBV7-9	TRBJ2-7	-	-	CASSLDPTYEQYF	TGTGCCAGCAGCTTAGACCCCACCTACGAGCAGTACTTC
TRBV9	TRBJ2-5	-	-	CASSADWPGETQYF	TGTGCCAGCAGCGCCGACTGGCCGGGAGAGACCCAGTACTTC
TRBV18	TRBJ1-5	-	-	CASSPGRGPSNQPQHF	TGTGCCAGCTCACCCGGGCGGGGCCCCAGCAATCAGCCCCAGCATTTT
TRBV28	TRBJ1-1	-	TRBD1	CASSLPRTGTEAFF	TGTGCCAGCAGCTTACCCAGGACAGGGACGGAAGCTTTCTTT
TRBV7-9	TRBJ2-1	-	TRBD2	CASSSLYPTSGSYNEQFF	TGTGCCAGCAGCTCCCTATATCCCACTAGCGGGAGCTACAATGAGCAGTTCTTC
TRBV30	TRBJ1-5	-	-	CAWSVPGIGNQPQHF	TGTGCCTGGAGTGTACCTGGTATCGGCAATCAGCCCCAGCATTTT
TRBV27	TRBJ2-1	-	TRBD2	CASSLFSGSYNEQFF	TGTGCCAGCAGTTTGTTTAGCGGGTCCTACAATGAGCAGTTCTTC
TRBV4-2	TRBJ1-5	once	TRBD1	CASSPGQGPNQPQHF	TGTGCCAGCAGCCCGGGACAGGGCCCCAATCAGCCCCAGCATTTT
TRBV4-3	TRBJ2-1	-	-	CASSQGVRVGNEQFF	TGCGCCAGCAGCCAAGGGGTCAGGGTCGGGAATGAGCAGTTCTTC
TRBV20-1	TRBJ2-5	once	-	CSCDHEETQYF	TGCAGCTGTGACCACGAAGAGACCCAGTACTTC
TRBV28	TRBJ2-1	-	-	CASSSLLWDYNEQFF	TGTGCCAGCAGTTCCCTGCTGTGGGATTACAATGAGCAGTTCTTC
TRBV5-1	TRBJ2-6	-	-	CASSQDGSGANVLTF	TGCGCCAGCAGCCAGGACGGCTCTGGGGCCAACGTCCTGACTTTC
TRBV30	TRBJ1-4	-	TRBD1	CAWSATGGMAEKLFF	TGTGCCTGGAGCGCTACAGGGGGCATGGCTGAAAAACTGTTTTTT
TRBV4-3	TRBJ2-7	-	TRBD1	CASSPRTGNYEQYF	TGCGCCAGCAGCCCCCGGACAGGGAACTACGAGCAGTACTTC
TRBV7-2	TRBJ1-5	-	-	CASSSTGQPQHF	TGTGCCAGCAGCTCGACCGGACAGCCCCAGCATTTT
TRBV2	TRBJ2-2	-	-	CASSTGPGELFF	TGTGCCAGCAGTACAGGACCCGGGGAGCTGTTTTTT
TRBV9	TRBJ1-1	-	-	CATSRGAGGTEAFF	TGTGCCACCTCCCGGGGGGCAGGCGGCACTGAAGCTTTCTTT